The 17 T cell receptor beta chains presented below share a single source sample, sequenced in a study of T-cell reconstitution after alpha-beta-depleted transplantation in children. Unique molecular identifiers were built into the TCRbeta library. TCRdb reprocessed the PCR reads via MiXCR and lists one record per CDR3 protein. The sample holds hundreds of thousands of distinct CDR3 sequences, under 9.5% seen once. Sample: PBMCs from the stem cell graft donor, taken from the stem cell graft. These receptors came from a human donor who donated a stem cell graft to a child with acute lymphoblastic leukemia.

The genes are TRBV11-2 and TRBJ1-2; D might be TRBD1 (5 bases). The germline gives CDR1 SGHAT, CDR2 FQNNGV. The CDR3 has 15 amino acids. V lost 2 bases and J 7 bases, leaving 17 bases between the germline ends. The CDR3 DNA follows: TGTGCCAGCAGCTTAAGTGACCTCAATAGGGGTGGCTACACCTTC. It translates to CASSLSDLNRGGYTF.

At least ten counts were recorded for this clonotype. The genes are TRBV20-1 and TRBJ1-3; D uncertain. Germline CDR1 DFQATT, CDR2 SNEGSKA (reference sequence). The germline V and J ends were trimmed by 6 bases and 4 bases, with 7 bases remaining between them. The CDR3 spans 11 residues. This CDR3 is CSAARGNTIYF. CDR3 bases: TGCAGTGCCGCGAGGGGAAACACCATATATTTT.

This clonotype was seen repeatedly, ten times or more. CDR3 sequence reads: CASSPQGRRSPLHF. As DNA, the CDR3 is TGTGCCAGCAGCCCGCAGGGCCGCCGTTCACCCCTCCACTTT. The chain uses TRBV7-2 and TRBJ1-6; D is perhaps TRBD1 (5 bases). Trimming took off 5 bases at V and 9 bases at J, with 14 bases between the two ends. Per the germline V gene, CDR1 is SGHTA and CDR2 is FQGNSA. The CDR3 sequence is 14 residues long.

The chain has TRBV11-2 and TRBJ2-7, with D possibly being TRBD2 (6 bases). CDR1 is SGHAT and CDR2 is FQNNGV in the germline V gene. This CDR3 has 16 residues. V was pared by 6 bases and J by 3 bases, with 21 bases between. Here the CDR3 reads CASSSRVRGLSYEQYF. The CDR3 bases are TGTGCCAGCAGTAGTCGGGTTAGGGGACTTAGCTACGAGCAGTACTTC.

This clonotype was recorded at least ten times. The chain has TRBV6-1 and TRBJ2-6, with a tentative D call TRBD2 (6 bases). Between the trimmed V and J ends, which lost 7 bases and 0 bases, there was a span of 13 bases. From germline, CDR1 is MNHNS and CDR2 SASEGT. The CDR3 contains 16 residues. The CDR3 sequence is CASTGRESSGANVLTF. DNA of the CDR3: TGTGCCAGCACCGGACGGGAGAGCTCTGGGGCCAACGTCCTGACTTTC.

This clonotype was counted at least ten times. The gene calls are TRBV7-9 and TRBJ2-3, with 8 positions matching TRBD2. Germline loops: CDR1 SEHNR, CDR2 FQNEAQ (reference sequence). V was clipped by 5 bases and J by 0 bases; unmatched bases: 7. The CDR3 extends over 16 amino acids. The CDR3 sequence is CASSPGRDPSTDTQYF. CDR3 DNA: TGTGCCAGCAGCCCCGGGAGGGATCCTAGCACAGATACGCAGTATTTT. Together with reference TRBV7-9 and TRBJ2-3, the CDR3 gives the full variable domain: DTGVSQNPRHKITKRGQNVTFRCDPISEHNRLYWYRQTLGQGPEFLTYFQNEAQLEKSRLLSDRFSAERPKGSFSTLEIQRTEQGDSAMYLCASSPGRDPSTDTQYFGPGTRLTVL.

This clonotype appeared a few times. The chain carries TRBV23-1 and TRBJ2-2; D is possibly TRBD1 (6 bases). TRBV23-1 is treated as an ORF (open reading frame) with a function not yet certain. This CDR3 comprises 14 residues. V was trimmed by 10 bases and J by 3 bases, leaving 15 bases between them. The CDR3 region has the DNA TGCGCCACAACACAGGGTAGACACACCGGGGAGCTGTTTTTT. Its protein is CATTQGRHTGELFF.

The CDR3 DNA is TGTGCCAGCAGCTTGTGGGGGGGAACCTACGAGCAGTACTTC. Translating it yields CASSLWGGTYEQYF. V and J are TRBV5-6 and TRBJ2-7; 7 positions agree with TRBD2. The CDR3 consists of 14 residues. CDR1 is SGHDT, CDR2 YYEEEE, per germline. The V gene end was trimmed by 1 base and the J gene end by 2 bases; junction bases not matched to a gene: 3.

This clonotype was observed a handful of times. The genes are TRBV3-1 and TRBJ1-1; D ambiguous. This CDR3 is 17 amino acids long. Trimming removed 0 bases from V and 1 base from J, with 15 bases in between. Germline loops: CDR1 LGHDT, CDR2 YNNKEL (reference sequence). CDR3 sequence reads: CASSQDWVSTENTEAFF. CDR3 nucleotides: TGTGCCAGCAGCCAAGATTGGGTCTCAACGGAGAACACTGAAGCTTTCTTT.

By share, this clonotype ranks as medium-sized. The gene calls are TRBV28 and TRBJ1-2; D gene unclear. Germline CDR1 reads MDHEN; CDR2 reads SYDVKM. The CDR3 runs to 14 residues. V gave up 1 base and J gave up 7 bases, with 13 bases separating them. The CDR3: CASSLSAKSSGYTF. The CDR3 nucleotides read TGTGCCAGCAGTTTATCTGCCAAGAGCAGTGGCTACACCTTC.

This clonotype was counted at least ten times. The chain recombines TRBV12-5 with TRBJ2-2; 10 bases align to TRBD2. Germline V gene lookup returns CDR1 LGHNT and CDR2 FRNRAP. The J segment lost 6 bases and the V segment lost 5 bases, leaving 9 bases of the junction unmatched. The CDR3 loop spans 16 amino acids. CDR3 protein: CASGVPGTSVAGELFF. The CDR3 DNA is TGTGCTAGTGGTGTCCCCGGGACTAGCGTTGCCGGGGAGCTGTTTTTT.

This clonotype was observed at least ten times. The rearrangement links TRBV27 to TRBJ1-5; maybe TRBD1 (5 bases). CDR1 is MNHEY, CDR2 SMNVEV, per germline (reference sequence). The CDR3 has 13 amino acids. The V end was cut by 4 bases, the J end by 11 bases, with 15 bases between. CDR3 protein: CASSSGLRGSQHF. CDR3 in DNA: TGTGCCAGCAGTTCCGGACTCCGGGGGTCCCAGCATTTT.

This clonotype was found a few times. The V and J genes are TRBV4-1 and TRBJ1-5; TRBD1 aligns across 8 bases. The J segment lost 7 bases and the V segment lost 1 base, leaving 9 bases of the junction unmatched. The germline V gene has CDR1 MGHRA and CDR2 YSYEKL. CDR3 length equals 16 residues. CDR3 region: CASSQVRAGGWQPQHF. DNA of the CDR3: TGCGCCAGCAGCCAAGTACGCGCAGGGGGCTGGCAGCCCCAGCATTTT.

For the CDR3, the DNA is TGCGCCAGCAGCCTCCTACAGGGGATCGGGGAGACCCAGTACTTC. It specifies CASSLLQGIGETQYF. This chain joins TRBV5-1 and TRBJ2-5; 7 nucleotides align to TRBD1. Germline V gene data show CDR1 as SGHRS and CDR2 as YFSETQ. The CDR3 has 15 residues. Trimming cost V 4 bases and J 5 bases; bases outside gene matches: 11. The variable domain in full, completed from reference TRBV5-1 and TRBJ2-5, reads KAGVTQTPRYLIKTRGQQVTLSCSPISGHRSVSWYQQTPGQGLQFLFEYFSETQRNKGNFPGRFSGRQFSNSRSEMNVSTLELGDSALYLCASSLLQGIGETQYFGPGTRLLVL.

This clonotype was counted many times. The chain uses TRBV7-2 and TRBJ2-5, with D perhaps matching TRBD2 (6 bases). Per germline, CDR1 SGHTA and CDR2 FQGNSA. CDR3 length: 13 amino acids. V was cut by 3 bases and J by 4 bases, with 9 bases left in between. CDR3 coding DNA: TGTGCCAGCAGCTTCGGGACTGGAGAGACCCAGTACTTC. Translating gives CASSFGTGETQYF.

Of note for this clonotype: With a much larger clone just one base away, this may be a read error. V usage is TRBV7-2 and J usage is TRBJ2-7; no clear D gene. Germline lookup yields CDR1 SGHTA and CDR2 FQGNSA. The CDR3 is made up of 15 amino acids. CDR3 bases: TGTGCCAGCAGCCCCGGGCAGGCTTCCATCTACGAGCAGCACTTC. It is translated as CASSPGQASIYEQHF.

In this sample, this clonotype turned up many times. This CDR3 reads CASSVESGGAGDTQYF. CDR3 DNA: TGTGCCAGCAGCGTAGAGAGCGGGGGGGCCGGAGATACGCAGTATTTT. The rearrangement joins TRBV9 to TRBJ2-3, with 10 bases that match TRBD2. V gave up 0 bases and J gave up 5 bases; unmatched junction bases: 6. This CDR3 spans 16 amino acids. Germline values: CDR1 SGDLS, CDR2 YYNGEE.